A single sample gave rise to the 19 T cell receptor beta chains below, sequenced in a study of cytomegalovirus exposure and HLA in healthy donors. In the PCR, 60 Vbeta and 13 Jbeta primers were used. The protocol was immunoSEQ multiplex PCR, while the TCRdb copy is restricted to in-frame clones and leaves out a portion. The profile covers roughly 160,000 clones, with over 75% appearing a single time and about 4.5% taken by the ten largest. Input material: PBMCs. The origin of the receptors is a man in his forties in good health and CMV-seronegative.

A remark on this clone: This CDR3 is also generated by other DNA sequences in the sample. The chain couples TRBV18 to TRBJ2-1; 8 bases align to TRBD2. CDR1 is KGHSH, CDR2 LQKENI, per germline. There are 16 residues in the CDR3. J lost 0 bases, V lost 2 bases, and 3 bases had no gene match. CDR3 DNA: TGTGCCAGCTCACCATTAGCGGGGAGCTCCTACAATGAGCAGTTCTTC. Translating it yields CASSPLAGSSYNEQFF.

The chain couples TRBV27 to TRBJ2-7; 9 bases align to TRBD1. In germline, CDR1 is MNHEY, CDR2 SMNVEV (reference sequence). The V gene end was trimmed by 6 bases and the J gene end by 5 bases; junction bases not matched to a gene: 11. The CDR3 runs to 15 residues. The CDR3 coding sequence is TGTGCCAGCAGCCTCCGGACAGGGGATAACAACGAGCAGTACTTC. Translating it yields CASSLRTGDNNEQYF.

CDR3 protein: CASGTSGTDTQYF. The CDR3 coding sequence is TGTGCCAGCGGGACTAGCGGCACAGATACGCAGTATTTT. The rearrangement uses TRBV9 and TRBJ2-3; TRBD2 aligns across 10 bases. Trimming at V came to 7 bases and at J to 1 base, leaving 0 bases not matched to a gene. Looked up from germline, CDR1 is SGDLS and CDR2 is YYNGEE. This CDR3 contains 13 residues.

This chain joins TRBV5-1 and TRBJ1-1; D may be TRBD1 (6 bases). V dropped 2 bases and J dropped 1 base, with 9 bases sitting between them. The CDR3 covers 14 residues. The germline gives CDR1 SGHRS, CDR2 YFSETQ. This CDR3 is CASSLQGPNTEAFF. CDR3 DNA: TGCGCCAGCAGCTTACAGGGACCGAACACTGAAGCTTTCTTT.

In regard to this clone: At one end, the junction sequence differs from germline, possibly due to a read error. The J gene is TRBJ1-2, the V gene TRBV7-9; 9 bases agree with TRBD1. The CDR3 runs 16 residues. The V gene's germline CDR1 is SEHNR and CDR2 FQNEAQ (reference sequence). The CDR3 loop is CSSSFQGQGGNYGYTF. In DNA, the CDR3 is TGTTCCAGCAGCTTCCAGGGACAGGGAGGCAACTATGGCTACACCTTC.

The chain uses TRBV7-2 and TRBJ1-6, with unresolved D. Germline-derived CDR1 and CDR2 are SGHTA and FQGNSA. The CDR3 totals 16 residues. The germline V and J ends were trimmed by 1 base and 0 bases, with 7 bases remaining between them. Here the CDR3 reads CASSLVPSSYNSPLHF. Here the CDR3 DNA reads TGTGCCAGCAGCTTAGTTCCGAGCTCCTATAATTCACCCCTCCACTTT.

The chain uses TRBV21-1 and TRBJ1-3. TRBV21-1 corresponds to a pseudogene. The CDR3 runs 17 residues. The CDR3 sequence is CASSKARVRSAGNTIYF. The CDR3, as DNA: TGTGCCAGCAGCAAAGCGAGGGTCAGGTCAGCTGGAAACACCATATATTTT.

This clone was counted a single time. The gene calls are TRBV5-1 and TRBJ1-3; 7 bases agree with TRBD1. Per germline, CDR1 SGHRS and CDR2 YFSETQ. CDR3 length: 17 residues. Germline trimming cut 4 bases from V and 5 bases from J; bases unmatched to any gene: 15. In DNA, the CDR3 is TGCGCCAGCAGCCTAGGCGACAGGGAAGGATTTAGAAACACCATATATTTT. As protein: CASSLGDREGFRNTIYF.

Written as DNA, the CDR3 is TGTGCCAGCAGTTACTCATCGGGGGTTAATGAAAAACTGTTTTTT. This encodes CASSYSSGVNEKLFF. The chain couples TRBV6-5 to TRBJ1-4; a possible D gene is TRBD1 (5 bases). This CDR3 is built from 15 residues. Germline V gene sequence: CDR1 MNHEY, CDR2 SVGAGI. Trimming removed 0 bases from V and 4 bases from J, with 9 bases in between.

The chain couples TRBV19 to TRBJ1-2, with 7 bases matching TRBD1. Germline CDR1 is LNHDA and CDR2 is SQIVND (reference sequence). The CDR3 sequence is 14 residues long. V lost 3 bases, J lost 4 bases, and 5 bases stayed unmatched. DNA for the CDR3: TGTGCCAGTAGTATGGGACAGTTCGGCTATGGCTACACCTTC. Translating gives CASSMGQFGYGYTF.

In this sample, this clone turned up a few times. The CDR3 here is CSAPGQPEAFF. For the CDR3, the DNA is TGCAGTGCCCCTGGACAGCCGGAAGCTTTCTTT. The chain is built from TRBV20-1 and TRBJ1-1, with D perhaps matching TRBD1 (6 bases). V lost 6 bases to trimming and J lost 8 bases, with 13 bases between them. The length of the CDR3 is 11 residues. Germline values: CDR1 DFQATT, CDR2 SNEGSKA (reference sequence).

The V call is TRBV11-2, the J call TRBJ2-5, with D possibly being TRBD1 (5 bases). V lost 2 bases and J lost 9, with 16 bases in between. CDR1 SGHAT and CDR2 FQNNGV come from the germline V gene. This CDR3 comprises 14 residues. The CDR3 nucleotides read TGTGCCAGCAGCTTACCCCGGCCCAGGGAAGCCCAGTACTTC. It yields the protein CASSLPRPREAQYF. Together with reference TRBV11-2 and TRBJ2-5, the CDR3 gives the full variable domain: EAGVAQSPRYKIIEKRQSVAFWCNPISGHATLYWYQQILGQGPKLLIQFQNNGVVDDSQLPKDRFSAERLKGVDSTLKIQPAKLEDSAVYLCASSLPRPREAQYFGPGTRLLVL.

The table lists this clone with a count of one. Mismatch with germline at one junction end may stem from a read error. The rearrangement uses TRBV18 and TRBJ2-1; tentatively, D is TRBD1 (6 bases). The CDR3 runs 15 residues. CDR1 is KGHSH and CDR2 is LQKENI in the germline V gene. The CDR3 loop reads CASSPRDTSYNEQFF. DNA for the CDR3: TGTGCCAGCTCCCCACGGGACACCTCCTACAATGAGCAGTTCTTC.

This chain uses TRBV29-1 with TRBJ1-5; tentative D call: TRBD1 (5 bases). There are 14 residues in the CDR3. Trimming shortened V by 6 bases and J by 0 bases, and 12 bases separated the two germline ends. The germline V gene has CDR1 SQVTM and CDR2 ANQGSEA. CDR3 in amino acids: CSVSRQLSNQPQHF. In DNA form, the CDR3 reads TGCAGCGTGAGTCGACAGCTTAGCAATCAGCCCCAGCATTTT.

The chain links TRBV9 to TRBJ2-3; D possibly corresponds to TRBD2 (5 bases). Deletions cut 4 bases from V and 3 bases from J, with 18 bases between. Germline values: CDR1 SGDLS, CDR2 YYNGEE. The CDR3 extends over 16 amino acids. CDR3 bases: TGTGCCAGCAGCCCCCGGGGTCCCGAGAGGACAGATACGCAGTATTTT. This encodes CASSPRGPERTDTQYF.

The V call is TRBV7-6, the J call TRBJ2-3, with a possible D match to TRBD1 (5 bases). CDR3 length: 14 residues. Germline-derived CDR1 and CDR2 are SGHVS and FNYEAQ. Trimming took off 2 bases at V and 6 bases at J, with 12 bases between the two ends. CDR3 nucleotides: TGTGCCAGCAGCTTACAACCAGGGTGGGATACGCAGTATTTT. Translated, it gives CASSLQPGWDTQYF.

CDR3 sequence: CASRKDKSQEKLFF. DNA for the CDR3: TGTGCCAGCAGGAAAGACAAATCACAAGAAAAACTGTTTTTT. The V and J genes are TRBV25-1 and TRBJ1-4; D call uncertain. Germline assignment: CDR1 MGHDK and CDR2 SYGVNS. V lost 6 bases and J lost 8, with 16 bases in between. The CDR3 spans 14 residues. The complete variable domain, with remaining parts taken from reference TRBV25-1 and TRBJ1-4, reads EADIYQTPRYLVIGTGKKITLECSQTMGHDKMYWYQQDPGMELHLIHYSYGVNSTEKGDLSSESTVSRIRTEHFPLTLESARPSHTSQYLCASRKDKSQEKLFFGSGTQLSVL.

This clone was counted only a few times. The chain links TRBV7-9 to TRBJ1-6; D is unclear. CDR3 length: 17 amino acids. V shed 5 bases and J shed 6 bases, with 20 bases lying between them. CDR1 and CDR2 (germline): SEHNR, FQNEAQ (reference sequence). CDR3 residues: CASSPPGFVFGNSPLHF. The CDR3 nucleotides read TGTGCCAGCAGCCCCCCCGGGTTTGTCTTCGGTAATTCACCCCTCCACTTT.

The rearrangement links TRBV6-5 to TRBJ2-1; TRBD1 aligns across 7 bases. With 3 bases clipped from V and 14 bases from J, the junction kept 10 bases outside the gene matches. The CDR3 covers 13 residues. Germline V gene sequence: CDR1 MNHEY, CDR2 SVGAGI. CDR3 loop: CASSYPGQRFKFF. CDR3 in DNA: TGTGCCAGCAGTTATCCGGGACAGAGGTTTAAGTTCTTC.